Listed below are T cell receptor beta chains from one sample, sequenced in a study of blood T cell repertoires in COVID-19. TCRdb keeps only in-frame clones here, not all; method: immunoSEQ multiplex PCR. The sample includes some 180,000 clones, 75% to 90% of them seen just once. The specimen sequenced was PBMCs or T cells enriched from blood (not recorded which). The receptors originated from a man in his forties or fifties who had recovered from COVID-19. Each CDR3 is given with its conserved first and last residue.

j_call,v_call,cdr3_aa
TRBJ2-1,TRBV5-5,CASSLGPGLRPFSYNEQFF
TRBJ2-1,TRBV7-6,CASSPRAGGPYNEQFF
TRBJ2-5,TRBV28,CASSTSGQIQETQYF
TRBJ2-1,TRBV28,CASSPLPGTSGPRGAYNEQFF
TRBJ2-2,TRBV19,CASSLRGTGSHGELFF
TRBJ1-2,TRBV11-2,CASSLEGAANYGYTF
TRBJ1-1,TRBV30,CAWKGKMGQGALDTEAFF
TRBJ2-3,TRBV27,CASTPRTLGSFAPASRTDTQYF
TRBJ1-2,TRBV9,CASSSFDSDNYGYTF
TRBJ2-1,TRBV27,CASSPPNRQVISNEQFF
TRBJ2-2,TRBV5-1,CASLKQAGTGELFF
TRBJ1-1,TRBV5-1,CASSLKGQGVNTEAFF
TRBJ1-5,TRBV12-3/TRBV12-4,CASSFDSRGPQHF
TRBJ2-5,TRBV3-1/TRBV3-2,CASSPMGLAGGPGTQYF
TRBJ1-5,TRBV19,CASSINLGGTGSNQPQHF
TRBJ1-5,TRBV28,CASSQFAGGAQPQHF
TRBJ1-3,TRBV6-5,CASRSTGGIGNTIYF